This T cell receptor beta chain originates from a study of CD8 T cells in ankylosing spondylitis. General study points: From matched ankylosing spondylitis synovial fluid, disease-linked clones were reportedly recovered at significantly enriched levels. What seemed typical of ankylosing spondylitis blood was a TCR beta motif built from roughly 8 highly homologous variants.

5'-RACE, quantitative and with molecular barcodes, yielded the TCR beta libraries. TCRdb analysed the 5' RACE reads with MiXCR anew, one entry per CDR3 protein. This table holds 85,000 to 100,000 distinct CDR3 sequences, about 9.1% found once. This clonotype was counted ten times or more. Its antigen is not identified. With V trimmed by 10 bases and J by 4 bases, 14 bases remained unmatched. CDR1 and CDR2 from the germline V gene are SGDLS and YYNGEE. This CDR3 comprises 16 residues. This rearrangement joins TRBV9 to TRBJ2-2; 9 bases are a match to TRBD1. This TCR derives from a male donor with ankylosing spondylitis or in good health (not recorded which). Sequenced material: blood, either unsorted or a sorted T cell fraction (not recorded which). CDR3 amino acids: CASTHNTQGATGELFF. In DNA form, the CDR3 reads TGTGCCTCAACCCACAACACACAGGGGGCCACCGGGGAGCTGTTTTTT.